Each of the 20 T cell receptor beta chains below was sequenced from the same sample in a study of cytomegalovirus exposure and HLA in healthy donors. Only in-frame clones appear in the TCRdb table, and some are missing; sequencing was by immunoSEQ multiplex PCR. The table has tens of thousands of clones, approximately 93% seen once. Specimen: PBMCs. These receptors were taken from a woman younger than 30 in good health and CMV-seronegative.

CDR3 nucleotides: TGTGCCAGTAGTATCTCAGTCAATGAAGCTTTCTTT. It is translated as CASSISVNEAFF. The J gene is TRBJ1-1, the V gene TRBV19; unclear D gene. Germline V gene lookup returns CDR1 LNHDA and CDR2 SQIVND (reference sequence). The CDR3 sequence is 12 residues long. V was pared by 3 bases and J by 7 bases, with 9 bases between.

The chain joins TRBV5-4 to TRBJ2-5; 7 bases align to TRBD1. Losses at the gene ends were 4 bases for V and 4 bases for J; bases not matched to a gene: 7. The CDR3 has 14 residues. Looked up from germline, CDR1 is SGHNT and CDR2 is YYREEE (reference sequence). The CDR3 sequence: CASSPARQGETQYF. The CDR3 bases are TGTGCCAGCAGCCCCGCTCGACAGGGAGAGACCCAGTACTTC.

This clone was seen once. This chain links TRBV6-5 with TRBJ2-1; 8 bases align to TRBD2. This CDR3 spans 14 amino acids. Germline CDR1 is MNHEY and CDR2 is SVGAGI. V lost 8 bases to trimming and J lost 4 bases; unmatched junction nucleotides: 7. The CDR3 DNA reads as TGTGCCAGCTATAGCGGGGCTAGATACAATGAGCAGTTCTTC. Translated, it gives CASYSGARYNEQFF.

The chain uses TRBV19 and TRBJ1-1; 7 nucleotides agree with TRBD1. Germline loops: CDR1 LNHDA, CDR2 SQIVND (reference sequence). CDR3 length equals 14 residues. V lost 5 bases to trimming and J lost 1 base; unmatched junction nucleotides: 4. Written as DNA, the CDR3 is TGTGCCAGTAGTCGCGGGACAGAGAACACTGAAGCTTTCTTT. As protein: CASSRGTENTEAFF.

This chain uses TRBV28 with TRBJ1-1, with D unresolved. In germline, CDR1 is MDHEN, CDR2 SYDVKM. The CDR3 covers 13 residues. V lost 3 bases to trimming and J lost 3 bases, with 8 bases between them. The CDR3 protein is CASSFSQHTEAFF. The CDR3 DNA follows: TGTGCCAGCAGTTTTAGCCAACACACTGAAGCTTTCTTT.

The chain combines TRBV29-1 with TRBJ1-3, with TRBD1 identical over 8 bases. Germline V gives CDR1 SQVTM, CDR2 ANQGSEA. This CDR3 is 13 amino acids long. The J segment lost 9 bases and the V segment lost 7 bases, leaving 11 bases of the junction unmatched. Here the CDR3 reads CSATERGTGTIYF. The CDR3 nucleotides read TGCAGCGCCACGGAGAGGGGGACAGGCACCATATATTTT. Complete variable domain (other parts from reference TRBV29-1 and TRBJ1-3): SAVISQKPSRDICQRGTSLTIQCQVDSQVTMMFWYRQQPGQSLTLIATANQGSEATYESGFVIDKFPISRPNLTFSTLTVSNMSPEDSSIYLCSATERGTGTIYFGEGSWLTVV.

The V and J genes are TRBV5-5 and TRBJ1-1, with 10 bases identical to TRBD1. CDR1 and CDR2 from the germline V gene are SGHKS and YYEKEE (reference sequence). The CDR3 spans 16 residues. The trim removed 5 bases at V and 6 bases at J, leaving 13 bases unmatched. The CDR3 region has the DNA TGTGCCAGCAGTTCCTGGGTGACAGGGGGCCTCGCTGAAGCTTTCTTT. It is translated as CASSSWVTGGLAEAFF. The complete variable domain, with remaining parts taken from reference TRBV5-5 and TRBJ1-1, reads DAGVTQSPTHLIKTRGQQVTLRCSPISGHKSVSWYQQVLGQGPQFIFQYYEKEERGRGNFPDRFSARQFPNYSSELNVNALLLGDSALYLCASSSWVTGGLAEAFFGQGTRLTVV.

The V gene is TRBV6-1, the J gene TRBJ2-7; D gene uncertain. V dropped 6 bases and J dropped 0 bases, with 12 bases sitting between them. This CDR3 contains 14 residues. Germline CDR1 MNHNS, CDR2 SASEGT. CDR3 protein: CASRPMWSSYEQYV. The CDR3 DNA follows: TGTGCCAGCAGACCCATGTGGAGCTCCTACGAGCAGTACGTC.

The chain links TRBV6-1 to TRBJ2-1, with 9 bases matching TRBD2. The CDR3 length is 16 residues. Germline V lookup: CDR1 MNHNS, CDR2 SASEGT. The junction had 7 bases not matched to a gene; V was cut back by 2 bases and J by 5 bases. CDR3: CASSEFGGRANNEQFF. The CDR3 nucleotides are TGTGCCAGCAGTGAATTCGGCGGGAGGGCCAACAATGAGCAGTTCTTC.

Regarding this clone: The junction does not match germline at one end; this may be a read error. V is TRBV5-1 and J is TRBJ1-2; 7 bases are a match to TRBD1. CDR3 length: 13 amino acids. Germline V gene data show CDR1 as SGHRS and CDR2 as YFSETQ. CDR3 amino acids: CASSTRQGRGYTF. The CDR3 coding sequence is TGTGCCAGCAGCACTCGACAGGGTCGTGGCTACACCTTC.

The rearrangement links TRBV15 to TRBJ1-5; possible D gene TRBD1, 5 bases. The V end was cut by 0 bases, the J end by 2 bases, with 14 bases between. CDR1 is LNHNV, CDR2 YYDKDF, per germline (reference sequence). This CDR3 contains 17 residues. The DNA of the CDR3 is TGTGCCACCAGCAGAGATCTATCAGGGCTCCGCAATCAGCCCCAGCATTTT. Protein sequence: CATSRDLSGLRNQPQHF.

CDR3 coding DNA: TGTGCCAGCAGCTTAGGACAGTGGGGCGAAAAACTGTTTTTT. Amino acid sequence: CASSLGQWGEKLFF. The chain joins TRBV11-3 to TRBJ1-4, with D possibly TRBD1 on 5 matching bases. CDR1 and CDR2 (germline): SGHNT, YENEEA. The CDR3 extends over 14 amino acids. V was pared by 1 base and J by 8 bases, with 11 bases between. The variable domain in full, with the rest retrieved from reference TRBV11-3 and TRBJ1-4, is EAGVVQSPRYKIIEKKQPVAFWCNPISGHNTLYWYLQNLGQGPELLIRYENEEAVDDSQLPKDRFSAERLKGVDSTLKIQPAELGDSAVYLCASSLGQWGEKLFFGSGTQLSVL.

CDR3 DNA sequence: TGTGCCAGCAGCTTAGTGCTGGCGCGGGCTAGCACAGATACGCAGTATTTT. Its protein is CASSLVLARASTDTQYF. This chain connects TRBV7-6 to TRBJ2-3; maybe TRBD2 (5 bases). This CDR3 has 17 residues. From germline, CDR1 is SGHVS and CDR2 FNYEAQ. The V end was cut by 1 base, the J end by 0 bases, with 14 bases between.

V and J are TRBV30 and TRBJ1-1; no reliable D call. V lost 0 bases and J 3 bases, leaving 5 bases between the germline ends. The CDR3 covers 12 residues. Germline CDR1 and CDR2: GTSNPN and SVGIG (reference sequence). The CDR3 bases are TGTGCCTGGAGTGTACGGTACACTGAAGCTTTCTTT. It translates to CAWSVRYTEAFF.

The gene calls are TRBV5-1 and TRBJ2-1; perhaps TRBD2 as D (5 bases). The CDR3 spans 13 residues. The V end lost 3 bases, the J end lost 4 bases, and 8 bases lay between the germline ends. Germline assignment: CDR1 SGHRS and CDR2 YFSETQ. The CDR3 DNA reads TGCGCCAGCAGCTCGGACTCTTACAATGAGCAGTTCTTC. It codes for CASSSDSYNEQFF.

This rearrangement joins TRBV10-3 to TRBJ1-3; no reliable D call. This CDR3 has 15 residues. Germline values: CDR1 ENHRY, CDR2 SYGVKD. The V end was cut by 3 bases, the J end by 4 bases, with 13 bases between. The CDR3 DNA is TGTGCCATCAGTGACCCCGGGGTGAGAGGAAACACCATATATTTT. Translating it yields CAISDPGVRGNTIYF.

This chain connects TRBV7-9 to TRBJ2-7; a weak D match, TRBD1 (7 bases). The V gene lost 2 bases and the J gene lost 0 bases, with 14 bases spanning the gap. Germline V gene data show CDR1 as SEHNR and CDR2 as FQNEAQ (reference sequence). CDR3 length: 16 residues. The CDR3 DNA follows: TGTGCCAGCAGCTTACCAGGGGGGTTTGACTCCTACGAGCAGTACTTC. It yields the protein CASSLPGGFDSYEQYF.

This clone has just one count. This chain connects TRBV5-4 to TRBJ2-5; TRBD2 matches at 7 bases. After removal of 3 bases from V and 0 bases from J, the junction contained 2 bases not matched to a gene. Germline values: CDR1 SGHNT, CDR2 YYREEE (reference sequence). The CDR3 is 14 amino acids. This CDR3 reads CASSSSGDQETQYF. CDR3 coding DNA: TGTGCCAGCAGCTCCAGCGGGGACCAAGAGACCCAGTACTTC.

The chain has TRBV7-9 and TRBJ2-3; possible D gene TRBD2, 6 bases. CDR3 length: 16 residues. Per the germline V gene, CDR1 is SEHNR and CDR2 is FQNEAQ (reference sequence). V dropped 5 bases and J dropped 3 bases, with 18 bases sitting between them. The CDR3 protein is CASSRYRDSQTDTQYF. The CDR3 DNA follows: TGTGCCAGCAGCAGATACCGGGACTCACAGACAGATACGCAGTATTTT.

The chain joins TRBV4-3 to TRBJ1-4; D is uncertain. Germline V gene sequence: CDR1 LGHNA, CDR2 YSLEER. Between the trimmed V and J ends, which lost 5 bases and 0 bases, there was a span of 13 bases. The CDR3 loop spans 16 amino acids. The CDR3 DNA reads as TGCGCCAGCAGCAGAGCAATCCTCTCAACTAATGAAAAACTGTTTTTT. Translating gives CASSRAILSTNEKLFF.